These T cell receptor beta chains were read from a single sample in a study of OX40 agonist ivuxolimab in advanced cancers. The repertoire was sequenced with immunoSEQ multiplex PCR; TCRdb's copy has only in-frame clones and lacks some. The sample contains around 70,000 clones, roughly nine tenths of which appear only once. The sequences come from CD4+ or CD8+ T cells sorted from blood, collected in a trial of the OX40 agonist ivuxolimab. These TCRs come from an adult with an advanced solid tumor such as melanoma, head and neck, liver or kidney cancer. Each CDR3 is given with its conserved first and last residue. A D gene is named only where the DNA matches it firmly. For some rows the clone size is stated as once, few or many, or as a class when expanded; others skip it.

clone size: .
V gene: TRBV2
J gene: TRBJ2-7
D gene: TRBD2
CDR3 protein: CASSDSGLGTEVQYF
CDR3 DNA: TGTGCCAGCAGTGATTCGGGACTAGGGACGGAGGTGCAGTACTTC

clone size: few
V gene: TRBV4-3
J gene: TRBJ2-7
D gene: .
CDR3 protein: CASSQVLDGEKWNYEQYF
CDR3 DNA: TGCGCCAGCAGCCAAGTTCTGGATGGGGAAAAATGGAACTACGAGCAGTACTTC

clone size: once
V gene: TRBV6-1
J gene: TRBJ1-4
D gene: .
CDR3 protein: CASNSDLTNEKLFF
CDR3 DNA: TGTGCCAGCAATTCGGATCTAACTAATGAAAAACTGTTTTTT

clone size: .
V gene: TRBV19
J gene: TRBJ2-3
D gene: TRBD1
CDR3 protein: CASSIGDRGPTDTQYF
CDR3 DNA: TGTGCCAGTAGTATTGGTGACAGGGGGCCTACAGATACGCAGTATTTT

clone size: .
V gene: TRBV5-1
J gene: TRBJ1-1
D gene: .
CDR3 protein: CASSPGFGQQNTEAFF
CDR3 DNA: TGCGCCAGCAGCCCTGGCTTTGGACAGCAGAACACTGAAGCTTTCTTT

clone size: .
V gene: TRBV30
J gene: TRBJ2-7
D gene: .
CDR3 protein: CAWSRFLRDTQGYEQYF
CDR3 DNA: TGTGCCTGGAGTCGATTCCTACGGGACACCCAAGGCTACGAGCAGTACTTC

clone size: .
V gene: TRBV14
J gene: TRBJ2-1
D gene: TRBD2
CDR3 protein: CASSLGLAGLEQFF
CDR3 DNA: TGTGCCAGCAGCCTCGGACTAGCGGGTCTTGAGCAGTTCTTC

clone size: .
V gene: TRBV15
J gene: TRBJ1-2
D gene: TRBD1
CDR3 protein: CATSRGGTGNNYGYTF
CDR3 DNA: TGTGCCACCAGCAGAGGAGGGACAGGGAATAACTATGGCTACACCTTC

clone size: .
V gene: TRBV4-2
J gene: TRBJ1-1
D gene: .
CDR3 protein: CASSQDLGGGGEAFF
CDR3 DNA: TGTGCCAGCAGCCAAGATTTGGGGGGCGGGGGCGAAGCTTTCTTT

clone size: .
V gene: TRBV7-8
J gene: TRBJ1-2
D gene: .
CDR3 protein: CASSSTLGRTLHF
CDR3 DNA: TGTGCCAGCAGCTCCACCTTGGGCCGAACTCTCCACTTC

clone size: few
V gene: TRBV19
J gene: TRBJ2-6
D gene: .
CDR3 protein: CASGGRAASGANVLTF
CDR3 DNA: TGTGCCAGTGGGGGACGGGCCGCCTCTGGGGCCAACGTCCTGACTTTC

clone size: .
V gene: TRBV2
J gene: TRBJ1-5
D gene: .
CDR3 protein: CASRWQNQPQHF
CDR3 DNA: TGTGCCAGCAGGTGGCAGAATCAGCCCCAGCATTTT

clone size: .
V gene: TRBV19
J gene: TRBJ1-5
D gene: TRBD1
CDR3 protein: CASSNKGQGFGYRPQHF
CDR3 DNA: TGTGCCAGTAGTAATAAGGGACAGGGATTTGGATATCGACCCCAGCATTTT